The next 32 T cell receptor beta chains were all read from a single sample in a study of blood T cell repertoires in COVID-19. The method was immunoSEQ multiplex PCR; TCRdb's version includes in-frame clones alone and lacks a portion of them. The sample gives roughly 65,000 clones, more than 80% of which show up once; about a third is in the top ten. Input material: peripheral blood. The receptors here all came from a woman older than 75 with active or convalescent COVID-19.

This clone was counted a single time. This CDR3 is CASSAYSFNNEKLFF. Here the CDR3 DNA reads TGTGCCAGCAGCGCTTACAGCTTTAATAATGAAAAACTGTTTTTT. The rearrangement joins TRBV9 to TRBJ1-4, with D uncertain. Germline V lookup: CDR1 SGDLS, CDR2 YYNGEE. V was pared by 3 bases and J by 4 bases, with 13 bases between. This CDR3 contains 15 residues.

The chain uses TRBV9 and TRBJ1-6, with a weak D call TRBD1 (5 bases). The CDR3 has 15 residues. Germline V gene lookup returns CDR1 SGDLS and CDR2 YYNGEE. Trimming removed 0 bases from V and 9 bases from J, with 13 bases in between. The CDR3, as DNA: TGTGCCAGCAGCGTAGACCCGGACATTGGTTCACCCCTCCACTTT. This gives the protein CASSVDPDIGSPLHF.

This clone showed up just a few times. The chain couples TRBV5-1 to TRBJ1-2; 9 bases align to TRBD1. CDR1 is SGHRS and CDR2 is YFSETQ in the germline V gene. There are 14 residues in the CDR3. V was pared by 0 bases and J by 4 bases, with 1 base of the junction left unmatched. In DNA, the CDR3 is TGCGCCAGCAGCTTGGGGGACAGGGCCTATGGCTACACCTTC. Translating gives CASSLGDRAYGYTF.

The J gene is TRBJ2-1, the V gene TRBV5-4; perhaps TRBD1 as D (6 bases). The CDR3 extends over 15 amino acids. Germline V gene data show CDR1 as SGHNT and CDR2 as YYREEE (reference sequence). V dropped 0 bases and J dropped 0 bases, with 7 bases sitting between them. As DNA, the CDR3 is TGTGCCAGCAGCTTGGAAGGGGGCTCCTACAATGAGCAGTTCTTC. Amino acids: CASSLEGGSYNEQFF.

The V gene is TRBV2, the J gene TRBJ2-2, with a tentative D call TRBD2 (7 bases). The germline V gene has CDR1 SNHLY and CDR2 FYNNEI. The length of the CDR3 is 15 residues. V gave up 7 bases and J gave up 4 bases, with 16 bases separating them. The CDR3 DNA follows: TGTGCCAGCACGAAGGCGGGGGCCCCCACCGGGGAGCTGTTTTTT. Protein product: CASTKAGAPTGELFF.

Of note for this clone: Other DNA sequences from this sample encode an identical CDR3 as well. The CDR3 region has the DNA TGTGCCAGCAGTCCGACAGGGAACTATGGCTACACCTTC. Translated: CASSPTGNYGYTF. V and J are TRBV7-6 and TRBJ1-2; 7 bases map to TRBD1. Germline values: CDR1 SGHVS, CDR2 FNYEAQ. CDR3 length: 13 amino acids. After removal of 6 bases from V and 2 bases from J, the junction contained 3 bases not matched to a gene.

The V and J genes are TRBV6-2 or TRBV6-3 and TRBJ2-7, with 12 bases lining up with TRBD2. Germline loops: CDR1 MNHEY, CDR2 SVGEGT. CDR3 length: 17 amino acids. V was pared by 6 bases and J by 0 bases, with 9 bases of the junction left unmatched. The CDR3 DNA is TGTGCCAGCAGCCGACTAGCGGGGGCGCAGTACTCCTACGAGCAGTACTTC. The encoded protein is CASSRLAGAQYSYEQYF.

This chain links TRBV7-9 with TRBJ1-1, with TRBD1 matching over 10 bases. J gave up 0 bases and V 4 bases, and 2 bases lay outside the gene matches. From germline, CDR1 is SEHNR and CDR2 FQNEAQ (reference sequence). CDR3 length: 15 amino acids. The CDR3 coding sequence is TGTGCCAGCAGCTCGACAGGGGGCTTGAACACTGAAGCTTTCTTT. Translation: CASSSTGGLNTEAFF.

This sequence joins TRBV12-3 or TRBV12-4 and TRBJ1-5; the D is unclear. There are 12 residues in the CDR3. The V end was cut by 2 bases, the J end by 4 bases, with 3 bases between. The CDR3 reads CASSLRNQPQHF. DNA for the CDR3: TGTGCCAGCAGTTTACGTAATCAGCCCCAGCATTTT.

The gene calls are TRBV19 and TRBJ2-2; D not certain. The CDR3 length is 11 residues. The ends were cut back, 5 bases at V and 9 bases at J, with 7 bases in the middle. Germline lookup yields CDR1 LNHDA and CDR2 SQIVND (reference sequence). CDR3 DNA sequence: TGTGCCAGTAGTGGGCTCCGGGAGCTGTTTTTT. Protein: CASSGLRELFF.

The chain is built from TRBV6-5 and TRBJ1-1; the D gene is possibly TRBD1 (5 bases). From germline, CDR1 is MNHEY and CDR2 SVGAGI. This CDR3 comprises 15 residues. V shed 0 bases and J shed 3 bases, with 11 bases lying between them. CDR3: CASSYSSRVDTEAFF. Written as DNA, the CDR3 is TGTGCCAGCAGTTACTCATCCAGGGTCGACACTGAAGCTTTCTTT.

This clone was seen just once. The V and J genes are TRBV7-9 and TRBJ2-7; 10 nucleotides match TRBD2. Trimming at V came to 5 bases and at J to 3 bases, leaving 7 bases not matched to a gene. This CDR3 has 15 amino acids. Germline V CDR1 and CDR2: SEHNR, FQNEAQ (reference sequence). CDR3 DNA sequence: TGTGCCAGCAGCCGTAGCGGGGGGACAAACTACGAGCAGTACTTC. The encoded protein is CASSRSGGTNYEQYF.

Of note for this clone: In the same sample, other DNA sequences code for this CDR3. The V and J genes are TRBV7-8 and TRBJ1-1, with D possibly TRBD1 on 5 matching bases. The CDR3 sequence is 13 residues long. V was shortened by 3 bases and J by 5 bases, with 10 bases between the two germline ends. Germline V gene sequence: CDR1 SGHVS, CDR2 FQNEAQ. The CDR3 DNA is TGTGCCAGCAGCTTGGGGGGAGGTACTGAAGCTTTCTTT. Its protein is CASSLGGGTEAFF.

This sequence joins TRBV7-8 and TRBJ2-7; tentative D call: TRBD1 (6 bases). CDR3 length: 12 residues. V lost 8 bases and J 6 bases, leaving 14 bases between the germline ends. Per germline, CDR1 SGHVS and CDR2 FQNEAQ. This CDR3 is CASHSGQLEQYF. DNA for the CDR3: TGTGCCAGCCACAGTGGACAGCTCGAGCAGTACTTC.

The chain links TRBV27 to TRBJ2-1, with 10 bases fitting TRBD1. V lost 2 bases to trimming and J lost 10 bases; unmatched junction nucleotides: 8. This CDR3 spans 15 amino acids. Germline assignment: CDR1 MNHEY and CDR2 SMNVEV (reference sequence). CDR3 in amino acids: CASSLLGTGDREQFF. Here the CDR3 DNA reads TGTGCCAGCAGTTTACTAGGGACAGGGGATAGGGAGCAGTTCTTC.

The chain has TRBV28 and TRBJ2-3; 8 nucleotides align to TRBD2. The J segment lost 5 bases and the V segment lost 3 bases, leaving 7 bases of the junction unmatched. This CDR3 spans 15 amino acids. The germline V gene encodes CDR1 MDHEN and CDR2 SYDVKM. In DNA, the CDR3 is TGTGCCAGCAGTTTCTTACCCCGGGAGGGAGATACGCAGTATTTT. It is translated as CASSFLPREGDTQYF.

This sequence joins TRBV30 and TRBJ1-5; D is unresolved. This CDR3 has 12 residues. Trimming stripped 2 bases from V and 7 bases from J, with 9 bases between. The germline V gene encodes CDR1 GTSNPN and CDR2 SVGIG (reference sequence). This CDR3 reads CAWSQGVQPQHF. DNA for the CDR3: TGTGCCTGGAGTCAAGGAGTCCAGCCCCAGCATTTT. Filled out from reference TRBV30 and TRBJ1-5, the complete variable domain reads SQTIHQWPATLVQPVGSPLSLECTVEGTSNPNLYWYRQAAGRGLQLLFYSVGIGQISSEVPQNLSASRPQDRQFILSSKKLLLSDSGFYLCAWSQGVQPQHFGDGTRLSIL.

The CDR3 loop reads CASSHGTGGQRSYNEQFF. The CDR3 nucleotides are TGTGCCAGCAGCCATGGGACAGGGGGCCAGAGGTCCTACAATGAGCAGTTCTTC. The J gene is TRBJ2-1, the V gene TRBV3-1 (or the pseudogene TRBV3-2); the match to TRBD1 covers 12 bases. V lost 3 bases to trimming and J lost 1 base; unmatched junction nucleotides: 7. The CDR3 has 18 residues. The germline V gene encodes CDR1 LGHDT and CDR2 YNNKEL (reference sequence).

The CDR3 DNA is TGCGCCAGCAGCTTAGCGGGGGTAAGCACAGATACGCAGTATTTT. Translation: CASSLAGVSTDTQYF. The chain combines TRBV5-1 with TRBJ2-3; 8 bases are a match to TRBD2. This CDR3 is 15 amino acids long. The V and J ends lost 2 bases and 0 bases, in that order; junction bases with no gene match: 2. CDR1 is SGHRS and CDR2 is YFSETQ in the germline V gene.

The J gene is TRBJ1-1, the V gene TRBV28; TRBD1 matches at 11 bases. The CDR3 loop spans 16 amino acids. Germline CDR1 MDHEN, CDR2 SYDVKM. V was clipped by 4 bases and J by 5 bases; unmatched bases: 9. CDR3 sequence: CASSSGTGGVGTEAFF. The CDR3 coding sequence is TGTGCCAGCAGTTCCGGGACAGGGGGGGTAGGGACTGAAGCTTTCTTT.

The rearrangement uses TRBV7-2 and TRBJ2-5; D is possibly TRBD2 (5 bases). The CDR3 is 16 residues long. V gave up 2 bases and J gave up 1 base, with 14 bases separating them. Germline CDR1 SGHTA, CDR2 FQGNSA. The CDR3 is CASSLNPMRVQETQYF. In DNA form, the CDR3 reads TGTGCCAGCAGCTTAAACCCTATGAGGGTCCAAGAGACCCAGTACTTC.

The CDR3 DNA sequence: TGTGCCAGCACCACCTCGACAAGATTGAACACTGAAGCTTTCTTT. Protein: CASTTSTRLNTEAFF. The chain links TRBV28 to TRBJ1-1; D not resolved. Trimming took off 7 bases at V and 0 bases at J, with 15 bases between the two ends. The CDR3 has 15 amino acids. CDR1 and CDR2 from the germline V gene are MDHEN and SYDVKM.

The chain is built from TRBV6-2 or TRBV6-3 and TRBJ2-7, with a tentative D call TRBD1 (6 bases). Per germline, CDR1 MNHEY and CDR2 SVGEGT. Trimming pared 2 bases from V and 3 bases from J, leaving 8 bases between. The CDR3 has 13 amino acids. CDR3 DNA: TGTGCCAGCAGTTACAGGGGGTTCTACGAGCAGTACTTC. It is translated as CASSYRGFYEQYF.

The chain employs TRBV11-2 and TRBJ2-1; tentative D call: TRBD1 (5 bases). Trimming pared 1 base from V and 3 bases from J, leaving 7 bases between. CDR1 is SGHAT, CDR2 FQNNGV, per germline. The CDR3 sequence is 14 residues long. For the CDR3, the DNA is TGTGCCAGCAGCTTAGGGGGCCTCTACAATGAGCAGTTCTTC. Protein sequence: CASSLGGLYNEQFF.

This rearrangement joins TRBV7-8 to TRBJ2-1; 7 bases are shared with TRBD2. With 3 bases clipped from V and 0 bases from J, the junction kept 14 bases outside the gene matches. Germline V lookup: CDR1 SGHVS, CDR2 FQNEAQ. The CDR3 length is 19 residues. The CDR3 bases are TGTGCCAGCAGCTTGGTAAACGGGGGGACCTGGAGCTCCTACAATGAGCAGTTCTTC. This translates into CASSLVNGGTWSSYNEQFF.

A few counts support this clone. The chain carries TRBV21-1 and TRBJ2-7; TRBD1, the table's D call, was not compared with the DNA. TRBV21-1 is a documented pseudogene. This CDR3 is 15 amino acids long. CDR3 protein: CASSPFAVFSYEQYF. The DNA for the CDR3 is TGTGCCAGCAGCCCATTCGCAGTTTTCTCCTACGAGCAGTACTTC.

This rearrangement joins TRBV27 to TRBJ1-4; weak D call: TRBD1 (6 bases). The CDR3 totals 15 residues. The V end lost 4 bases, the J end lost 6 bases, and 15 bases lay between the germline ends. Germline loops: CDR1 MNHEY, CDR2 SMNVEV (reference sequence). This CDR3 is CASSSTWGRHEKLFF. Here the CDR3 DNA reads TGTGCCAGCAGTTCCACTTGGGGGCGGCATGAAAAACTGTTTTTT.

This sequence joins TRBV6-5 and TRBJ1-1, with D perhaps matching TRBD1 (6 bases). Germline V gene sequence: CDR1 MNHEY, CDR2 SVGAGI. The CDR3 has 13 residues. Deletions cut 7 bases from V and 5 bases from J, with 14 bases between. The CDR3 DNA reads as TGTGCCAGCATCCGACCAGGGGATACTGAAGCTTTCTTT. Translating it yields CASIRPGDTEAFF.

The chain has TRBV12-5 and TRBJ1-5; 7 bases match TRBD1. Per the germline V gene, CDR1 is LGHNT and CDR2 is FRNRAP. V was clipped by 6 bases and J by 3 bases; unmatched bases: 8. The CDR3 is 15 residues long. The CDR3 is CASGPGTAINQPQHF. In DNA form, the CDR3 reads TGTGCTAGTGGCCCAGGGACAGCCATCAATCAGCCCCAGCATTTT.

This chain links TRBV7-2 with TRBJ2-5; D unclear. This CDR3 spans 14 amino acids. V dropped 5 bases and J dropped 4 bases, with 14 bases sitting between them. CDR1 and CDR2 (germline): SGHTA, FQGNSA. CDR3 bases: TGTGCCAGCAGCCGCTCGAGGCAAAGAGAGACCCAGTACTTC. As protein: CASSRSRQRETQYF.

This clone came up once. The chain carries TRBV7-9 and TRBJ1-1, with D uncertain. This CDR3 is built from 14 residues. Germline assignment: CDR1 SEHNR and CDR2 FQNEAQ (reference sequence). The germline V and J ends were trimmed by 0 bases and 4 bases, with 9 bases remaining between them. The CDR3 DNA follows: TGTGCCAGCAGCTTAGCCGGGTTGGGCACTGAAGCTTTCTTT. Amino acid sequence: CASSLAGLGTEAFF.

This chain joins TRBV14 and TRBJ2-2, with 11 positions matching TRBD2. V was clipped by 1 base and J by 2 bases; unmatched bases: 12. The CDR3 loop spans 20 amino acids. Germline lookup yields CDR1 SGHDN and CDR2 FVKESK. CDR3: CASSQVPSSGGLRNTGELFF. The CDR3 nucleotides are TGTGCCAGCAGCCAAGTCCCTTCTAGCGGGGGGCTGAGAAACACCGGGGAGCTGTTTTTT.